The table lists the clone carrying this T cell receptor (beta chain) with a count of one. No antigen is known for it. This entry comes from a study of OX40 agonist ivuxolimab in advanced cancers. Study-wide findings and caveats: Doses of 0.1 to 3.0 mg/kg were accompanied by clonal expansion of CD4+ and CD8+ blood T cells by week 6.

Germline V gene lookup returns CDR1 KGHSH and CDR2 LQKENI. V dropped 5 bases and J dropped 8 bases, with 21 bases sitting between them. CDR3 size: 15 residues. Produced via immunoSEQ multiplex PCR; TCRdb's table is partial and in-frame only. The sample lists tens of thousands of clones; approximately 82% were seen once. This TCR came from an adult with an advanced solid tumor such as melanoma, head and neck, liver or kidney cancer. The chain joins TRBV18 to TRBJ1-2; tentatively, D is TRBD1 (6 bases). This sample comprised CD4+ or CD8+ T cells sorted from blood, obtained in a trial of the OX40 agonist ivuxolimab. CDR3 nucleotide sequence: TGTGCCAGCTCAGGGGGCAAGGGCGACGCTAAGGGCTACACCTTC. Translated, it gives CASSGGKGDAKGYTF.